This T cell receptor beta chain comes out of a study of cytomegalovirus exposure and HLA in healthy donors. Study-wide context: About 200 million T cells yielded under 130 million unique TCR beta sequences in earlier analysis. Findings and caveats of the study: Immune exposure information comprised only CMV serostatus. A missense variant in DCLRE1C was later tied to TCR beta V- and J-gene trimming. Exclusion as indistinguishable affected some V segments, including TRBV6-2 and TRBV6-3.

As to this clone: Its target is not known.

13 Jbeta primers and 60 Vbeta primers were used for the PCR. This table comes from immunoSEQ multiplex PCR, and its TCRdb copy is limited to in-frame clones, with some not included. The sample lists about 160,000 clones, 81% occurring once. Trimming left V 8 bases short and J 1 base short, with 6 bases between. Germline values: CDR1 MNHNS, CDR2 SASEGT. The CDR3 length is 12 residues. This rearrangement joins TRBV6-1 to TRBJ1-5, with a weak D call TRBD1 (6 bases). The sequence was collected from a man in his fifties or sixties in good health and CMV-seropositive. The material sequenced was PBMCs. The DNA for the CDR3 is TGTGCCAGCGGGACAAGCAATCAGCCCCAGCATTTT. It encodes CASGTSNQPQHF.